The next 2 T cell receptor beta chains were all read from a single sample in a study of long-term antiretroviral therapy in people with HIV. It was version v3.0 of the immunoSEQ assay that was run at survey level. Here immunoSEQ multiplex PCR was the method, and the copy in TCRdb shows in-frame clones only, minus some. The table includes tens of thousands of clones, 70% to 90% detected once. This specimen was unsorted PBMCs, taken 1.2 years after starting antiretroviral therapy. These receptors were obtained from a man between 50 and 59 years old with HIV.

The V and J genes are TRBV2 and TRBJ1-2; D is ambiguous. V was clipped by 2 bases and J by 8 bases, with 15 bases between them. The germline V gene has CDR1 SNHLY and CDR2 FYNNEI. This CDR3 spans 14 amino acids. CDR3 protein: CASSERLRAGGYTF. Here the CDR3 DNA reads TGTGCCAGCAGTGAAAGACTGCGGGCGGGGGGCTACACCTTC.

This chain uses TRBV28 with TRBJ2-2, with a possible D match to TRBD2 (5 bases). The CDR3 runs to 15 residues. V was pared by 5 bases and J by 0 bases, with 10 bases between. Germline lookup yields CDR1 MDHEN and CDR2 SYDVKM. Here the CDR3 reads CASSLTTTNTGELFF. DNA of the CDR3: TGTGCCAGCAGTCTAACGACTACGAACACCGGGGAGCTGTTTTTT.